Each of the 20 T cell receptor beta chains below was sequenced from the same sample in a study of cytomegalovirus exposure and HLA in healthy donors. Profiling relied on immunoSEQ multiplex PCR, and the TCRdb table lists in-frame clones only, not all of them. The sample lists about 110,000 clones, 95% occurring once. The sample comprised PBMCs. These receptor sequences come from a woman aged 18 to 35 in good health and CMV-seronegative.

The V gene is TRBV19, the J gene TRBJ1-5; 7 bases fit TRBD1. The CDR3 is made up of 13 amino acids. Germline loops: CDR1 LNHDA, CDR2 SQIVND (reference sequence). The V segment lost 8 bases and the J segment 3 bases; nucleotides outside the gene matches: 4. CDR3 DNA: TGTGCCAGTGCGGGACAGTACAATCAGCCCCAGCATTTT. Its protein is CASAGQYNQPQHF.

The chain carries TRBV9 and TRBJ1-5, with 10 bases matching TRBD1. V shed 2 bases and J 7 bases; nucleotides not matched to a gene: 6. This CDR3 is built from 15 residues. CDR1 and CDR2 (germline): SGDLS, YYNGEE. The CDR3 spells CASSVGTGVGQPQHF. The CDR3 bases are TGTGCCAGCAGCGTTGGGACAGGGGTCGGGCAGCCCCAGCATTTT.

DNA for the CDR3: TGTGCCAGCAGCTTCGAAAACCGGGACAGGCCATCCTACGAGCAGTACTTC. Translating gives CASSFENRDRPSYEQYF. The chain employs TRBV5-5 and TRBJ2-7; 8 nucleotides align to TRBD1. CDR1 and CDR2 (germline): SGHKS, YYEKEE (reference sequence). J lost 1 base, V lost 2 bases, and 11 bases had no gene match. CDR3 length equals 17 residues.

The chain joins TRBV7-8 to TRBJ1-6; 7 bases fit TRBD1. Trimming removed 1 base from V and 4 bases from J; junction bases left unmatched: 1. CDR3 length: 15 residues. The germline gives CDR1 SGHVS, CDR2 FQNEAQ. In nucleotides, the CDR3 is TGTGCCAGCAGCTTAGAACAGGGGTATAATTCACCCCTCCACTTT. This encodes CASSLEQGYNSPLHF. The variable domain in full, with the rest retrieved from reference TRBV7-8 and TRBJ1-6, is GAGVSQSPRYKVAKRGQDVALRCDPISGHVSLFWYQQALGQGPEFLTYFQNEAQLDKSGLPSDRFFAERPEGSVSTLKIQRTQQEDSAVYLCASSLEQGYNSPLHFGNGTRLTVT.

This chain joins TRBV25-1 and TRBJ1-2, with 8 bases lining up with TRBD1. From germline, CDR1 is MGHDK and CDR2 SYGVNS. V was clipped by 8 bases and J by 4 bases; unmatched bases: 6. The CDR3 runs to 13 residues. CDR3 in amino acids: CASLGGQGYGYTF. CDR3 in DNA: TGTGCCAGCTTGGGTGGACAGGGCTATGGCTACACCTTC.

This clone was seen once. The chain carries TRBV5-1 and TRBJ1-6; 7 nucleotides line up with TRBD1. The germline CDR1 and CDR2 sequences are SGHRS and YFSETQ. J lost 8 bases, V lost 1 base, and 3 bases had no gene match. The CDR3 totals 14 residues. The CDR3 protein is CASSLRTGDSPLHF. In nucleotides, the CDR3 is TGCGCCAGCAGCTTGAGAACAGGGGATTCACCCCTCCACTTT.

The CDR3 nucleotides are TGTGCCAGCCGGGGTAACTACGAGCAGTACTTC. It codes for CASRGNYEQYF. The chain uses TRBV28 and TRBJ2-7; D might be TRBD2 (5 bases). The germline V gene has CDR1 MDHEN and CDR2 SYDVKM. Trimming stripped 8 bases from V and 3 bases from J, with 8 bases between. The CDR3 is 11 residues long.

The chain has TRBV11-2 and TRBJ2-5; D may be TRBD2 (6 bases). The CDR3 has 16 amino acids. Germline CDR1 reads SGHAT; CDR2 reads FQNNGV. V lost 1 base and J lost 8, with 20 bases in between. The CDR3 reads CASSLGGSGGTQTQYF. CDR3 nucleotide sequence: TGTGCCAGCAGCTTAGGCGGGTCAGGCGGGACTCAAACCCAGTACTTC.

The chain combines TRBV28 with TRBJ1-5; D is perhaps TRBD1 (6 bases). The CDR3 runs to 16 residues. V shed 2 bases and J shed 2 bases, with 13 bases lying between them. Per the germline V gene, CDR1 is MDHEN and CDR2 is SYDVKM. The CDR3 reads CASSLRRAGGNQPQHF. The CDR3 DNA reads TGTGCCAGCAGTTTAAGGCGGGCAGGGGGCAATCAGCCCCAGCATTTT.

The chain recombines TRBV27 with TRBJ1-5; 7 bases align to TRBD1. This CDR3 is built from 14 residues. Trimming removed 6 bases from V and 2 bases from J; junction bases left unmatched: 4. Per germline, CDR1 MNHEY and CDR2 SMNVEV (reference sequence). The DNA of the CDR3 is TGTGCCAGCAGACGCGGACAGGGCAATCAGCCCCAGCATTTT. As protein: CASRRGQGNQPQHF.

This clone was seen just once. The V call is TRBV7-9, the J call TRBJ2-7; no firm D call. CDR1 SEHNR and CDR2 FQNEAQ come from the germline V gene (reference sequence). Trimming removed 5 bases from V and 2 bases from J, with 7 bases in between. The CDR3 covers 12 residues. The CDR3 nucleotides read TGTGCCAGCAGCCTCGGTACCTACGAGCAGTACTTC. Translation: CASSLGTYEQYF. Together with reference TRBV7-9 and TRBJ2-7, the CDR3 gives the full variable domain: DTGVSQNPRHKITKRGQNVTFRCDPISEHNRLYWYRQTLGQGPEFLTYFQNEAQLEKSRLLSDRFSAERPKGSFSTLEIQRTEQGDSAMYLCASSLGTYEQYFGPGTRLTVT.

This clone has a handful of counts. The chain has TRBV7-6 and TRBJ2-7; D might be TRBD2 (7 bases). CDR1 and CDR2 from the germline V gene are SGHVS and FNYEAQ. V shed 6 bases and J shed 4 bases, with 19 bases lying between them. The CDR3 totals 15 residues. The CDR3 DNA reads TGTGCCAGCAGGCTAGATGCTGGGGGGGCTTACGAGCAGTACTTC. It is translated as CASRLDAGGAYEQYF.

CDR3 DNA: TGTGCCAGCAGACCTACAGAGAACACTGAAGCTTTCTTT. Its protein product is CASRPTENTEAFF. The chain is built from TRBV6-5 and TRBJ1-1; D unresolved. The CDR3 contains 13 residues. Trimming stripped 6 bases from V and 1 base from J, with 9 bases between. Germline loops: CDR1 MNHEY, CDR2 SVGAGI.

The V gene is TRBV2, the J gene TRBJ2-3; 10 bases agree with TRBD2. Germline CDR1 and CDR2: SNHLY and FYNNEI. The CDR3 has 15 residues. Trimming removed 6 bases from V and 1 base from J; junction bases left unmatched: 4. CDR3 sequence: CASRGAGGGTDTQYF. The DNA for the CDR3 is TGTGCCAGCAGGGGAGCGGGGGGGGGCACAGATACGCAGTATTTT.

The chain links TRBV15 to TRBJ1-1; D may be TRBD1 (6 bases). The ends were cut back, 9 bases at V and 7 bases at J, with 18 bases in the middle. Germline loops: CDR1 LNHNV, CDR2 YYDKDF (reference sequence). The CDR3 extends over 13 amino acids. The CDR3 spells CATSLSRGFEAFF. In DNA, the CDR3 is TGTGCCACGAGTCTCTCCAGGGGCTTTGAAGCTTTCTTT.

This chain links TRBV6-1 with TRBJ2-7, with D perhaps matching TRBD2 (5 bases). The CDR3 loop spans 15 amino acids. From germline, CDR1 is MNHNS and CDR2 SASEGT. With 3 bases removed from V and 2 bases from J, the gap between germline ends came to 14 bases. The CDR3 sequence is CASSDRGDPTYEQYF. CDR3 DNA sequence: TGTGCCAGCAGTGATCGGGGAGACCCAACCTACGAGCAGTACTTC.

The gene calls are TRBV9 and TRBJ1-6; perhaps TRBD1 as D (5 bases). The CDR3 loop spans 16 amino acids. From germline, CDR1 is SGDLS and CDR2 YYNGEE. Trimming cost V 3 bases and J 7 bases, with 17 bases left between them. The CDR3 DNA sequence: TGTGCCAGCAGCGCAAGACAGAATGCGGGGAATTCACCCCTCCACTTT. It specifies CASSARQNAGNSPLHF.

The chain joins TRBV6-7 to TRBJ2-7, with no clear D. TRBV6-7 is flagged as an ORF with uncertain function. The CDR3 is 13 residues long. The ends were cut back, 3 bases at V and 2 bases at J, with 8 bases in the middle. CDR3 residues: CASSYRQTYEQYF. CDR3 coding DNA: TGTGCCAGCAGTTATCGTCAGACCTACGAGCAGTACTTC.

The rearrangement links TRBV5-1 to TRBJ2-3; D is ambiguous. The V and J ends lost 4 bases and 2 bases respectively, with 11 bases between them. From germline, CDR1 is SGHRS and CDR2 YFSETQ. The CDR3 consists of 14 residues. The CDR3 region is CASSPESPTDTQYF. DNA for the CDR3: TGCGCCAGCAGCCCCGAGAGCCCCACAGATACGCAGTATTTT.

CDR3 amino acids: CASSIGGTYWRGATDTQYF. CDR3 nucleotide sequence: TGTGCCAGTAGTATAGGAGGGACTTACTGGCGGGGGGCTACAGATACGCAGTATTTT. V usage is TRBV19 and J usage is TRBJ2-3, with TRBD2 matching 8 bases. The CDR3 loop spans 19 amino acids. CDR1 is LNHDA, CDR2 SQIVND, per germline (reference sequence). The junction had 15 bases not matched to a gene; V was cut back by 1 base and J by 3 bases.